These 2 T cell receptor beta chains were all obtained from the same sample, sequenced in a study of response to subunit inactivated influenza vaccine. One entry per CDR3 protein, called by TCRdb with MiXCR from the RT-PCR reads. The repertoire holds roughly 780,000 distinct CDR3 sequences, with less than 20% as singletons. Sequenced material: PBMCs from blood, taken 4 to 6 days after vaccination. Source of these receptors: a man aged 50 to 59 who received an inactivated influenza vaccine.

The DNA of the CDR3 is TGTGCCACCAGTGATTCGATCAGGGGCTCTGGGGCCAACGTCCTGACTTTC. It yields the protein CATSDSIRGSGANVLTF. The gene calls are TRBV24-1 and TRBJ2-6; D perhaps matches TRBD1 (6 bases). The CDR3 extends over 17 amino acids. The germline V gene has CDR1 KGHDR and CDR2 SFDVKD. The V gene lost 2 bases and the J gene lost 0 bases, with 10 bases spanning the gap.

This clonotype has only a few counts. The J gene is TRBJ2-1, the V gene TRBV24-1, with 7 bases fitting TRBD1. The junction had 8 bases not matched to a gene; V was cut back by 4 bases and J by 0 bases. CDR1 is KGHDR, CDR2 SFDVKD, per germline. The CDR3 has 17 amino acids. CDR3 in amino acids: CATSDLKDRVSYNEQFF. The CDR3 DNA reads TGTGCCACCAGTGACCTCAAAGACAGGGTCTCCTACAATGAGCAGTTCTTC.